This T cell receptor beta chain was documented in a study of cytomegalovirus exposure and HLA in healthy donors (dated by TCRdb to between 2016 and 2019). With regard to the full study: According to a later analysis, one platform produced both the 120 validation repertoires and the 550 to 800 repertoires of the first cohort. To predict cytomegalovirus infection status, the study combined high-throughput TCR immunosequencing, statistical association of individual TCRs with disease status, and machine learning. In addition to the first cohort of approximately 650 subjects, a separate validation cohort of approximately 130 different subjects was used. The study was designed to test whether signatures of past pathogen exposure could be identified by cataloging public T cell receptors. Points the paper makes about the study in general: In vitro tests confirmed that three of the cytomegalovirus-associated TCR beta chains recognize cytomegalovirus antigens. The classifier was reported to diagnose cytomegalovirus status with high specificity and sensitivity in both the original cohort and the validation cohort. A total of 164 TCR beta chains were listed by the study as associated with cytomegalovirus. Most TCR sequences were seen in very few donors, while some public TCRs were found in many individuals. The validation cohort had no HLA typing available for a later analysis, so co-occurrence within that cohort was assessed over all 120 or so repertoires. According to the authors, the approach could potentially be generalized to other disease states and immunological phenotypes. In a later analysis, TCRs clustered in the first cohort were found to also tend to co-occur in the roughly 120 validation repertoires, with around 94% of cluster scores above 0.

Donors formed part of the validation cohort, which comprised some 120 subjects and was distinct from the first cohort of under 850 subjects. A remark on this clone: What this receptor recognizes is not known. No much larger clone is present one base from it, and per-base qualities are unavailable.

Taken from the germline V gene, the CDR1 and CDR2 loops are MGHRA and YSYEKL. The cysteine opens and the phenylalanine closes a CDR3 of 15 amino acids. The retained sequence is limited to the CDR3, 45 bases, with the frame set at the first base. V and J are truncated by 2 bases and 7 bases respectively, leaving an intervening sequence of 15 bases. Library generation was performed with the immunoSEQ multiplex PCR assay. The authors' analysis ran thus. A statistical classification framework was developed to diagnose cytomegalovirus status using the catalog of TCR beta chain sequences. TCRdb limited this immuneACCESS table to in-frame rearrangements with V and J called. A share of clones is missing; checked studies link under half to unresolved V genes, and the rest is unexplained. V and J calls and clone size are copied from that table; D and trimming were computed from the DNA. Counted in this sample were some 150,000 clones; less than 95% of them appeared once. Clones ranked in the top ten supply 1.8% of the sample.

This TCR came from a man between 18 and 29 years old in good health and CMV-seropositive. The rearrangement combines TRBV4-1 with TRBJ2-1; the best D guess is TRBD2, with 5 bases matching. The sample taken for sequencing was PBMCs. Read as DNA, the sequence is TGCGCCAGCAGCCAATACCCGGGGAGTACGAATGAGCAGTTCTTC. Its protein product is CASSQYPGSTNEQFF.